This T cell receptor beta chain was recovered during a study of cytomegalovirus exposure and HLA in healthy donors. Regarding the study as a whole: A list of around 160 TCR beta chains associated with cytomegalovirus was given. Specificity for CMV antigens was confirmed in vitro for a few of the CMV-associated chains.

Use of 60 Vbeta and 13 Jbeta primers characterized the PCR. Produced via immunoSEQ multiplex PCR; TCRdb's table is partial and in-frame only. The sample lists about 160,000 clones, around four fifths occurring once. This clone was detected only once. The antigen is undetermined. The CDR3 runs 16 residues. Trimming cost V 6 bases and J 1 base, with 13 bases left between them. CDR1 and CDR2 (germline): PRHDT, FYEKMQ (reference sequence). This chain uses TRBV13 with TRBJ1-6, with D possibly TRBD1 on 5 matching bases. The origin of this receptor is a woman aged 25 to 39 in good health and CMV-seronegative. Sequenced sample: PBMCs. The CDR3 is CASRETGKSYNSPLHF. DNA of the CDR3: TGTGCCAGCAGAGAAACAGGAAAATCCTATAATTCACCCCTCCACTTT.